This is a list of T cell receptor beta chains from one sample in a study of T cell changes during pregnancy in multiple sclerosis. Sequencing was performed with immunoSEQ multiplex PCR; in TCRdb, only in-frame clones are kept and a portion is missing. The table has under 45,000 clones, roughly 84% seen once. The specimen was CD8+ T cells from peripheral blood mononuclear cells, collected in the first trimester of pregnancy. Source of these receptors: a female donor with multiple sclerosis, enrolled in a pregnancy study. The CDR3 runs from the conserved cysteine through the conserved F or W. The order of the fields is V gene, J gene, clone size, D gene, CDR3 DNA, CDR3 protein. A D gene is named only where the DNA matches it firmly. The size field is filled for only some rows; it gives once, few, many or a size class.

TRBV18	TRBJ2-7	-	-	TGTGCCAGCTCATCGGGACAAACCCTAGGCGAGCAGTACTTC	CASSSGQTLGEQYF
TRBV9	TRBJ2-5	-	TRBD2	TGTGCCAGCAGCGCCTCGGGGAGGGAAGAGACCCAGTACTTC	CASSASGREETQYF
TRBV4-1	TRBJ2-5	once	-	TGCGCCAGCAGCCCCGGGAGTGTAGAGACCCAGTACTTC	CASSPGSVETQYF
TRBV5-8	TRBJ2-3	-	TRBD1	TGTGCCAGCAGCCTGGGACAGGTCAGCACAGATACGCAGTATTTT	CASSLGQVSTDTQYF
TRBV4-1	TRBJ2-1	-	-	TGCGCCAGCAGCCAAGGGGCCAGCTCCTACAATGAGCAGTTCTTC	CASSQGASSYNEQFF
TRBV2	TRBJ2-5	-	-	TGTGCCAGCAGTGAAAGTCAGGCGGGGGAGACCCAGTACTTC	CASSESQAGETQYF
TRBV9	TRBJ2-2	-	-	TGTGCCAGCAGCGTCCCCGCCGGGGAGCTGTTTTTT	CASSVPAGELFF
TRBV13	TRBJ1-2	-	-	TGTGCCAGCAGCTTAGGAGGGGACTATGGCTACACCTTC	CASSLGGDYGYTF
TRBV7-2	TRBJ2-7	-	TRBD1	TGTGCCAGCAGCGTAGACGGCAGGGGGCTCTACGAGCAGTACTTC	CASSVDGRGLYEQYF
TRBV9	TRBJ2-1	-	-	TGTGCCAGCGGGGGAGGGGGGGGGCCCAATGAGCAGTTCTTC	CASGGGGGPNEQFF
TRBV4-2	TRBJ1-4	-	TRBD1	TGTGCCAGCAGCCAAGATAAGGGGACAGGGGGAGGGGAAAAACTGTTTTTT	CASSQDKGTGGGEKLFF
TRBV6-1	TRBJ1-6	-	-	TGTGCCAGCAGTGAAACAGTTTTTTCACCCCTCCACTTT	CASSETVFSPLHF
TRBV30	TRBJ1-1	-	-	TGTGCCTGGTCGATAGGACAGAATGGGTTCGCTGAAGCTTTCTTT	CAWSIGQNGFAEAFF
TRBV19	TRBJ1-1	-	-	TGTGCCAGTAGTATTGGTCAGGGGTGGAACACTGAAGCTTTCTTT	CASSIGQGWNTEAFF
TRBV7-8	TRBJ1-1	once	-	TGTGCCAGCACCTCAGTGAACACTGAAGCTTTCTTT	CASTSVNTEAFF
TRBV9	TRBJ2-1	once	TRBD2	TGTGCCAGCAGCGTAGCCGGACTAGCGATCAATGAGCAGTTCTTC	CASSVAGLAINEQFF
TRBV18	TRBJ1-1	-	-	TGTGCCAGCTCACCAAACATAATGAACACTGAAGCTTTCTTT	CASSPNIMNTEAFF
TRBV10-3	TRBJ1-3	-	-	TGTGCCATCAGTCTTGACGGGGGTGCCGGAAACACCATATATTTT	CAISLDGGAGNTIYF
TRBV6-5	TRBJ2-7	-	-	TGTGCCAGCAGTGAGGGTCTCGAGCAGTACTTC	CASSEGLEQYF
TRBV9	TRBJ2-3	-	-	TGTGCCAGCAGCCCTCATGGCCAGGATGGCACAGATACGCAGTATTTT	CASSPHGQDGTDTQYF
TRBV5-1	TRBJ2-7	-	-	TGCGCCAGCAGTCCTAATCCTCCTATCAACGAGCAGTACTTC	CASSPNPPINEQYF
TRBV13	TRBJ2-3	-	TRBD2	TGTGCCAGCAGCTACGGGACCAGCGGGGGCACTAGCACAGATACGCAGTATTTT	CASSYGTSGGTSTDTQYF
TRBV4-2	TRBJ1-1	-	-	TGTGCCAGCAGCCAAGATCGGGGTCTCACTGAAGCTTTCTTT	CASSQDRGLTEAFF
TRBV7-9	TRBJ2-3	-	TRBD1	TGTGCCAGCAGCTCGGACAGGGAGGGCACAGATACGCAGTATTTT	CASSSDREGTDTQYF
TRBV13	TRBJ1-5	-	-	TGTGCCAGCAGCTTAGGGGGAGTGTCCCAGCATTTT	CASSLGGVSQHF
TRBV19	TRBJ1-1	-	TRBD1	TGTGCCAGTAGTAATCGGACAGGGGTCATGAACACTGAAGCTTTCTTT	CASSNRTGVMNTEAFF
TRBV9	TRBJ1-1	-	-	TGTGCCAGCAGCGGGGGGGGGAACACTGAAGCTTTCTTT	CASSGGGNTEAFF
TRBV2	TRBJ1-1	-	TRBD1	TGTGCCAGCAGTCTAGACCGGGACAGCCTCAACCCGAACACTGAAGCTTTCTTT	CASSLDRDSLNPNTEAFF
TRBV5-4	TRBJ1-1	-	TRBD1	TGTGCCAGCAGCGGACCGGGACAGGGGGACACTGAAGCTTTCTTT	CASSGPGQGDTEAFF
TRBV6-5	TRBJ1-3	-	TRBD1	TGTGCCAGCAGTTCCTGGGACAGCTCTGGAAACACCATATATTTT	CASSSWDSSGNTIYF
TRBV5-5	TRBJ2-3	once	TRBD2	TGTGCCAGCAGCTCGCCACTAGCGGGGGGCACAGATACGCAGTATTTT	CASSSPLAGGTDTQYF
TRBV2	TRBJ1-2	-	TRBD1	TGTGCCAGGGGGCCGGCAGGGGGATATGGCTACACCTTC	CARGPAGGYGYTF
TRBV11-3	TRBJ2-7	-	-	TGTGCCAGCAGTTCCGGAGGGGCGGGGGAGCAGTACTTC	CASSSGGAGEQYF
TRBV27	TRBJ2-5	-	TRBD2	TGTGCCAGCAGGAGCGGGGGCGGAGAGACCCAGTACTTC	CASRSGGGETQYF
TRBV27	TRBJ1-2	-	TRBD1	TGTGCCAGCAGTCCCCAACCGACAGGGACAGGCTACACCTTC	CASSPQPTGTGYTF
TRBV4-1	TRBJ2-5	-	-	TGCGCCAGCAGCCAAGCCCCCGGAGTTCAAGAGACCCAGTACTTC	CASSQAPGVQETQYF
TRBV5-5	TRBJ2-4	-	-	TGTGCCAGCAGCTTGGACGTCCAGATTCAGTACTTC	CASSLDVQIQYF
TRBV7-9	TRBJ1-6	-	-	TGTGCCAGCAGCATACACAGGATTAGCTCCTATAATTCACCCCTCCACTTT	CASSIHRISSYNSPLHF
TRBV4-2	TRBJ2-1	-	-	TGTGCCAGCAGCCAAGAATCGCGGATGGGGCAGTTCTTC	CASSQESRMGQFF
TRBV30	TRBJ1-1	-	-	TGTGCCTGGAGCCGACTATCGAACACTGAAGCTTTCTTT	CAWSRLSNTEAFF
TRBV11-2	TRBJ1-2	-	-	TGTGCCAGCAGCTCAGACCGCAGGGTAAACTATGGCTACACCTTC	CASSSDRRVNYGYTF
TRBV4-1	TRBJ2-7	once	TRBD1	TGCGCCAGCAGCCAAGGGCGAGGGGGCCACTACGAGCAGTACTTC	CASSQGRGGHYEQYF
TRBV7-3	TRBJ2-1	-	TRBD1	TGTGCCAGCAGCACATTACCGGGACAGGTGTCCAACAATGAGCAGTTCTTC	CASSTLPGQVSNNEQFF
TRBV4-1	TRBJ1-6	-	-	TGCGCCAGCAGCCAAGGAACGTTATCGGATTCACCCCTCCACTTT	CASSQGTLSDSPLHF
TRBV10-3	TRBJ2-5	-	TRBD2	TGTGCCATCAGCCCCGATGCGGGGGTCCAAGAGACCCAGTACTTC	CAISPDAGVQETQYF
TRBV9	TRBJ2-7	-	-	TGTGCCAGCAGCCCGCGAGGAGGGGGCTCCCACGAGCAGTACTTC	CASSPRGGGSHEQYF
TRBV19	TRBJ2-5	-	-	TGTGCCAGTAGTATCGGGCTAGCCGGATTCATGGAGACCCAGTACTTC	CASSIGLAGFMETQYF
TRBV4-3	TRBJ2-7	-	-	TGCGCCAGCAGCCAAGCTTTACAGGGAGAGCCCTACGAGCAGTACTTC	CASSQALQGEPYEQYF
TRBV5-1	TRBJ2-1	-	TRBD2	TGCGCCAGCAGCTCGACTAGCGGGGGGCCGGATGAGCAGTTCTTC	CASSSTSGGPDEQFF
TRBV6-6	TRBJ2-2	-	-	TGTGCCAGCAGTTACTCTCTACTGCTCGCCGGGGAGCTGTTTTTT	CASSYSLLLAGELFF
TRBV9	TRBJ2-5	-	TRBD2	TGTGCCAGCAGCGTAGGACTAGCGGGTAAAGAGACCCAGTACTTC	CASSVGLAGKETQYF
TRBV6-1	TRBJ2-7	-	-	TGTGCCAGCAGTGAATTGGAGGAGAACTACGAGCAGTACTTC	CASSELEENYEQYF
TRBV4-3	TRBJ2-7	-	-	TGCGCCAGCAGCCAAGAGGCAGGGTCACACGAGCAGTACTTC	CASSQEAGSHEQYF
TRBV5-5	TRBJ1-1	-	TRBD1	TGTGCCAGCAGCTTGGTGACAGGGTCTGAAGCTTTCTTT	CASSLVTGSEAFF